These T cell receptor beta chains were read from a single sample in a study of shared clonotypes between healthy human individuals. Clones were sequenced by immunoSEQ multiplex PCR, and TCRdb holds only the in-frame ones, with some missing. The sample holds nearly 750,000 clones; about two thirds are singletons and the top ten take under 2%. The sequencing sample was made of memory CD4+ T cells sorted from blood. The receptors come from a woman in her twenties or thirties in good health. Each CDR3 is given with its conserved first and last residue. D genes are given only for firm matches. Some rows mark clone size as missing; the rest say once, few, many or name a class of expanded clone.

j_call d_call clone_size v_call cdr3_nt cdr3_aa
TRBJ2-7 - once TRBV27 TGTGCCAGCAGTCGAACCGGGACACGTCTTACCTACGAGCAGTACTTC CASSRTGTRLTYEQYF
TRBJ2-1 TRBD2 - TRBV5-1 TGCGCCAGCAGCCTACTAGCGGGAGACCTCAATGAGCAGTTCTTC CASSLLAGDLNEQFF
TRBJ1-4 TRBD1 - TRBV27 TGTGCCAGCAGTCCACAGGGGGCCCTTTATGAAAAACTGTTTTTT CASSPQGALYEKLFF
TRBJ1-5 - - TRBV2 TGTGCCAGCAGTGATTATGGACACACGAATCAGCCCCAGCATTTT CASSDYGHTNQPQHF
TRBJ2-1 - few TRBV27 TGTGCCAGCAGTCCGCGGGTGCTCTCCTACAATGAGCAGTTCTTC CASSPRVLSYNEQFF
TRBJ2-5 TRBD2 - TRBV7-2 TGTGCCAGCAGCGCCACTAGCGGGGGGCGGACCCAGTACTTC CASSATSGGRTQYF
TRBJ2-7 TRBD2 - TRBV11-2 TGTGCCAGCAACCGCGGACTAGGGCGACAGTACTTC CASNRGLGRQYF
TRBJ2-7 TRBD1 many TRBV30 TGTGCCTGGAGGCCAGGGGGGACAGGATACTACGAGCAGTACTTC CAWRPGGTGYYEQYF
TRBJ1-1 - - TRBV6-1 TGTGCCAGCAGTGAAAGAGGTAGTGGCACTGAAGCTTTCTTT CASSERGSGTEAFF
TRBJ1-1 TRBD1 - TRBV6-5 TGTGCCAGCAGCCCCACCCTGGACAGGGAAGCTTTCTTT CASSPTLDREAFF
TRBJ2-3 - - TRBV19 TGTGCCGCCGGCCGGAGAAGCACAGATACGCAGTATTTT CAAGRRSTDTQYF
TRBJ2-3 - - TRBV15 TGTGCCACCAGCACCCGACAAGCTAGCACAGATACGCAGTATTTT CATSTRQASTDTQYF
TRBJ2-3 - - TRBV5-1 TGCGCCAGCAGCAGACTGGAAGGATCCACAGATACGCAGTATTTT CASSRLEGSTDTQYF